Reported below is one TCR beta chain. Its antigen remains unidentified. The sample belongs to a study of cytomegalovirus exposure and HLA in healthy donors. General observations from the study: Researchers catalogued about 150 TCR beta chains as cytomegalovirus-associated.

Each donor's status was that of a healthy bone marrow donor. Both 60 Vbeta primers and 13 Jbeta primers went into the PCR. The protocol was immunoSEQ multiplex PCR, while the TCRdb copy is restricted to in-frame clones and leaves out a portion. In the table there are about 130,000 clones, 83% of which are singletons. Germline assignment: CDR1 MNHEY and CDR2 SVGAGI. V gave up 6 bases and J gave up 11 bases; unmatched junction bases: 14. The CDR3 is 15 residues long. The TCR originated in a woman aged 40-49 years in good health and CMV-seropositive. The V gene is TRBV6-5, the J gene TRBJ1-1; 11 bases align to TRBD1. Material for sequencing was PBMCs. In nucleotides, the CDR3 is TGTGCCAGCAGCCAGGACAGGGGGCGACTACAGGGGGCTTTCTTT. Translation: CASSQDRGRLQGAFF.